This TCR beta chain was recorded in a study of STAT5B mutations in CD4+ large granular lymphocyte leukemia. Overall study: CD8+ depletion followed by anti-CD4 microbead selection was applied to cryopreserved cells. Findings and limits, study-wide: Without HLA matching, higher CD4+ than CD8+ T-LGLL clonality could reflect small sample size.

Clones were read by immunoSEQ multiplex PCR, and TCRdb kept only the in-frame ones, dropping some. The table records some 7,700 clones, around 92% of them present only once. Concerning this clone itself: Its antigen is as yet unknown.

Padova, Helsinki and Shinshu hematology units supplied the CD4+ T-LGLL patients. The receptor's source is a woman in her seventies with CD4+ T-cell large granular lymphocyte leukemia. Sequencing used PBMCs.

CDR3 in amino acids: CASRPPGKRGGTDTQYF. Written as DNA, the CDR3 is TGTGCCAGCAGGCCTCCCGGAAAGCGGGGGGGCACAGATACGCAGTATTTT. The genes are TRBV7-2 and TRBJ2-3, with 9 nucleotides matching TRBD2. The CDR3 length is 17 residues. The junction had 11 bases not matched to a gene; V was cut back by 6 bases and J by 1 base. Germline-derived CDR1 and CDR2 are SGHTA and FQGNSA.